Listed below are T cell receptor beta chains from one sample, sequenced in a study of a mutant IDH1 vaccine in newly diagnosed glioma. These receptors lack a known antigen. Produced via immunoSEQ multiplex PCR; TCRdb's table is partial and in-frame only. The sample includes roughly 30,000 clones, roughly 85% of them seen just once. The source was PBMCs, collected from a glioma patient whose treatment included an IDH1 peptide vaccine. The receptors originated from a woman under 40 with glioma. Each CDR3 is given with its conserved first and last residue. Fields, in order: clone size, D gene, J gene, V gene, CDR3 DNA, CDR3 protein. A D gene is named only where the DNA matches it firmly. Rows give clone size only sometimes, using once, few, many, or a class for an expanded clone.

size: NA
D: NA
J: TRBJ2-2
V: TRBV30
DNA: TGTGCCTGGAGTGTACGAGTCGGGAGCACCGGGGAGCTGTTTTTT
CDR3: CAWSVRVGSTGELFF

size: NA
D: NA
J: TRBJ1-1
V: TRBV4-1
DNA: TGCGCCAGCAGCCTCGGCGGGGGGAACACTGAAGCTTTCTTT
CDR3: CASSLGGGNTEAFF

size: NA
D: NA
J: TRBJ2-5
V: TRBV5-1
DNA: TGCGCCAGCAGCTTATATCGCCTGCAGCAGGCTAAAGAGACCCAGTACTTC
CDR3: CASSLYRLQQAKETQYF

size: NA
D: NA
J: TRBJ1-2
V: TRBV27
DNA: TGTGCCAGAACTGGGGTTGGCTACACCTTC
CDR3: CARTGVGYTF

size: NA
D: NA
J: TRBJ1-5
V: TRBV12-5
DNA: TGTGCTAGTGGTTTGGTAGGTCAGCCCCAGCATTTT
CDR3: CASGLVGQPQHF

size: NA
D: NA
J: TRBJ1-1
V: TRBV5-1
DNA: TGCGCCAGCAGCTTGACAGGTCTGAACACTGAAGCTTTCTTT
CDR3: CASSLTGLNTEAFF

size: NA
D: NA
J: TRBJ2-1
V: TRBV5-1
DNA: TGCGCCAGCAGCTTAGGAGGGCGGAGCTCCTACAATGAGCAGTTCTTC
CDR3: CASSLGGRSSYNEQFF

size: NA
D: NA
J: TRBJ2-1
V: TRBV19
DNA: TGTGCCAGTAGTATAGGGCTCAATGAGCAGTTCTTC
CDR3: CASSIGLNEQFF

size: once
D: NA
J: TRBJ1-1
V: TRBV5-6
DNA: TGTGCCAGCAGCCCCGGGGGCACTGAAGCTTTCTTT
CDR3: CASSPGGTEAFF

size: once
D: TRBD1
J: TRBJ1-2
V: TRBV4-1
DNA: TGCGCCAGCAGCCATAAAACAGGGGACAATGGCTACACCTTC
CDR3: CASSHKTGDNGYTF